This T cell receptor (beta chain) was profiled in a study of metastatic and nonmetastatic thyroid tumors. Study outcomes and limitations: The study reportedly found significantly higher TCR beta diversity in malignant thyroid tumors than benign nodules, in blood and tumor.

The CDR3 spans 12 residues. CDR1 is LGHDT and CDR2 is YNNKEL in the germline V gene (reference sequence). Trimming took 0 bases from V and 5 from J, leaving 4 bases between them. Each patient came to thyroid surgery without any prior treatment (of any kind). Ten or more counts support this clone. What it recognizes is unknown. MiXCR reprocessed the PCR reads for TCRdb. In the table there are 75,000 to 100,000 clones, 9.5% to 15% of which are singletons. This sequence joins TRBV3-1 and TRBJ1-2, with D unclear. The sequenced sample was blood. The clonotype was recovered from a female donor with papillary thyroid cancer or a benign thyroid nodule (not recorded which). Some clones in this sample may be carry-over from other donors' samples. Here the CDR3 DNA reads TGTGCCAGCAGCCAAGAGGGGTATGGCTACACCTTC. It codes for CASSQEGYGYTF.